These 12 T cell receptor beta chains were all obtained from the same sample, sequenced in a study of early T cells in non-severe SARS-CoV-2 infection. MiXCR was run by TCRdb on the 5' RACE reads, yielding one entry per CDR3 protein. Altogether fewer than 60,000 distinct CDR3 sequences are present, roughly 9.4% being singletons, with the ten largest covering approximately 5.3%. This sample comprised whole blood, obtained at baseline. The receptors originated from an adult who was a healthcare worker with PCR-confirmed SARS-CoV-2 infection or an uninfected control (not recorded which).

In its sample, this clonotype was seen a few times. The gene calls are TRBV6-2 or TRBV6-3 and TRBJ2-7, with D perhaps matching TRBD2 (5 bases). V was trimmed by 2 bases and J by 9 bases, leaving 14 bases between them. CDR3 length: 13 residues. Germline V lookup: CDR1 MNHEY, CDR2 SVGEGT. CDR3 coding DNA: TGTGCCAGCAGTTACGACTACACGACGGGGCAGTACTTC. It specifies CASSYDYTTGQYF.

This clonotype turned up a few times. Here the CDR3 DNA reads TGTGCCAGCAGTTACAACTATCGGGAGACCCAGTACTTC. Encoded protein: CASSYNYRETQYF. The V call is TRBV6-2 or TRBV6-3, the J call TRBJ2-5; D is unresolved. Germline V gene lookup returns CDR1 MNHEY and CDR2 SVGEGT. This CDR3 has 13 amino acids. V shed 2 bases and J shed 5 bases, with 9 bases lying between them.

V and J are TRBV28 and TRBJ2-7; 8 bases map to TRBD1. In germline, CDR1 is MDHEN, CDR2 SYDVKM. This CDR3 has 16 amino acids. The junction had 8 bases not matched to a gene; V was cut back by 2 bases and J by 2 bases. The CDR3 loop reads CASSLDQGAGTYEQYF. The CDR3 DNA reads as TGTGCCAGCAGTTTAGATCAGGGGGCAGGGACCTACGAGCAGTACTTC.

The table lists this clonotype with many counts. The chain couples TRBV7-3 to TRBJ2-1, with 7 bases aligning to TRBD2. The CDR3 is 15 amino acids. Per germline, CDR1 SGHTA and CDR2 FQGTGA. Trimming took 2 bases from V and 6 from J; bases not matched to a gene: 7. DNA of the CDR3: TGTGCCAGCAGCTTACAGGGTAGCGGGTCCAATGAGCAGTTCTTC. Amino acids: CASSLQGSGSNEQFF.

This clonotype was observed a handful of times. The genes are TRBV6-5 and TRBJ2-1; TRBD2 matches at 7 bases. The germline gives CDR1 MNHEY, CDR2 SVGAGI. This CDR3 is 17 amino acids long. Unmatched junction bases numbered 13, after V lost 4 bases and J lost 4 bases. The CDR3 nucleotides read TGTGCCAGCAGTTCCCGGGGACTAACCAAGGGATACAATGAGCAGTTCTTC. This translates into CASSSRGLTKGYNEQFF.

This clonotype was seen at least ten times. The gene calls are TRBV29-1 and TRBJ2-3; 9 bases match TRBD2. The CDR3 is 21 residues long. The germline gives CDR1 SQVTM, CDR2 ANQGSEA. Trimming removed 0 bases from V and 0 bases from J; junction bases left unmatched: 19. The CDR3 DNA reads TGCAGCGTTGAAGATTGGCCGGGTTACACTAGCGGGTTGGGAAGCACAGATACGCAGTATTTT. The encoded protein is CSVEDWPGYTSGLGSTDTQYF.

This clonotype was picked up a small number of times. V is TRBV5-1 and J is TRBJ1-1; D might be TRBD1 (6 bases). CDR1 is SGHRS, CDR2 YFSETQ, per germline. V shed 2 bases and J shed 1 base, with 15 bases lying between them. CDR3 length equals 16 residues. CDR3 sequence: CASSLGQGTWNTEAFF. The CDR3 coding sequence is TGCGCCAGCAGCTTAGGGCAGGGGACCTGGAACACTGAAGCTTTCTTT. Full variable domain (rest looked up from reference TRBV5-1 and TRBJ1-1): KAGVTQTPRYLIKTRGQQVTLSCSPISGHRSVSWYQQTPGQGLQFLFEYFSETQRNKGNFPGRFSGRQFSNSRSEMNVSTLELGDSALYLCASSLGQGTWNTEAFFGQGTRLTVV.

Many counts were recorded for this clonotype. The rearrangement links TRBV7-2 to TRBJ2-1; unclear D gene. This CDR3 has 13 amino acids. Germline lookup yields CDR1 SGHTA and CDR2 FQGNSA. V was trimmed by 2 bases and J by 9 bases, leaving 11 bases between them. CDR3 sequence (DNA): TGTGCCAGCAGCTTAAATTCCATCGGTGAGCAGTTCTTC. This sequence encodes CASSLNSIGEQFF.

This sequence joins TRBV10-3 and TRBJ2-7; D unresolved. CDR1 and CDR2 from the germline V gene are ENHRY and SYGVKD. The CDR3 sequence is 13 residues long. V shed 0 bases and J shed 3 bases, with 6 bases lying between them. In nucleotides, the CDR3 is TGTGCCATCAGTGAGTCGCAGGACTACGAGCAGTACTTC. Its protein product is CAISESQDYEQYF.

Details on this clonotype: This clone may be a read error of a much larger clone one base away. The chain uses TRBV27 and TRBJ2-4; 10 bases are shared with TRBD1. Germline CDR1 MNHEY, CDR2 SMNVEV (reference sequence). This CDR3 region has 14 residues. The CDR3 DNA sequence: TGTGCCAGCAGTGCCCGACAGGGGGCAAACTTTCAGTACTTC. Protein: CASSARQGANFQYF.

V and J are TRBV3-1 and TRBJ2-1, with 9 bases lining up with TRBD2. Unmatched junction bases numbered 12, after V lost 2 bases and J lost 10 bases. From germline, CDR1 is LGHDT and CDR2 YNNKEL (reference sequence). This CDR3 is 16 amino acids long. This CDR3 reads CASSQIGVAGGEEQFF. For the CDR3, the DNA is TGTGCCAGCAGCCAAATTGGCGTGGCGGGAGGGGAAGAGCAGTTCTTC.

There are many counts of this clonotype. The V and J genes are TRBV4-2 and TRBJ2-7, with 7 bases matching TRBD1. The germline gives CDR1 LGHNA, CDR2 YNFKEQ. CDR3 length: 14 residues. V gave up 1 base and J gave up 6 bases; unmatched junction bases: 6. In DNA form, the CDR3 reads TGTGCCAGCAGCCAAGGGGGACAGTTCGCCGAGCAGTACTTC. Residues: CASSQGGQFAEQYF.